Each of the 9 T cell receptor beta chains below was sequenced from the same sample in a study of blood T cell repertoires in COVID-19. TCRdb keeps only in-frame clones here, not all; method: immunoSEQ multiplex PCR. The sample records around 100,000 clones, roughly four fifths being singletons. Material: peripheral blood. These receptor sequences come from a man aged 55-75 years with acute or convalescent COVID-19.

This clone was seen more than once but under ten times. The chain links TRBV5-8 to TRBJ2-2; D call uncertain. Germline CDR1 and CDR2: SGHTS and YDEGEE. Between the trimmed V and J ends, which lost 4 bases and 4 bases, there was a span of 8 bases. CDR3 length equals 13 residues. The CDR3 sequence: CASSRYSTGELFF. The DNA for the CDR3 is TGTGCCAGCAGCCGCTATTCCACCGGGGAGCTGTTTTTT.

The gene calls are TRBV29-1 and TRBJ1-5; maybe TRBD1 (6 bases). Germline lookup yields CDR1 SQVTM and CDR2 ANQGSEA. The length of the CDR3 is 13 residues. Trimming cost V 7 bases and J 4 bases, with 14 bases left between them. CDR3 sequence (DNA): TGCAGCGCCGGCACAGGGTCAAATCAGCCCCAGCATTTT. Amino acids: CSAGTGSNQPQHF.

This chain uses TRBV7-2 with TRBJ1-5, with D unresolved. The CDR3 consists of 14 residues. V was pared by 6 bases and J by 3 bases, with 12 bases between. Germline CDR1 and CDR2: SGHTA and FQGNSA. Written as DNA, the CDR3 is TGTGCCAGCAGTCCAGACGGACTCAATCAGCCCCAGCATTTT. This sequence encodes CASSPDGLNQPQHF.

The chain couples TRBV3-1 (or the pseudogene TRBV3-2) to TRBJ2-1, with 10 positions matching TRBD1. CDR3 length: 15 residues. V shed 1 base and J 4 bases; nucleotides not matched to a gene: 1. The germline CDR1 and CDR2 sequences are LGHDT and YNNKEL (reference sequence). CDR3 nucleotide sequence: TGTGCCAGCAGCCAAGCGGGACAGGGGTACAATGAGCAGTTCTTC. It codes for CASSQAGQGYNEQFF.

The gene calls are TRBV3-1 (or the pseudogene TRBV3-2) and TRBJ2-5, with 14 positions matching TRBD2. CDR3 length: 15 amino acids. CDR1 LGHDT and CDR2 YNNKEL come from the germline V gene (reference sequence). V shed 4 bases, J shed 5 bases, and the junction held 3 bases outside the gene matches. CDR3: CASSRWTSGGETQYF. CDR3 nucleotides: TGTGCCAGCAGCCGATGGACTAGCGGGGGGGAGACCCAGTACTTC.

Many counts were recorded for this clone. The chain couples TRBV18 to TRBJ2-5; 10 nucleotides line up with TRBD1. This CDR3 contains 15 residues. Germline CDR1 reads KGHSH; CDR2 reads LQKENI. Trimming cost V 2 bases and J 6 bases; bases outside gene matches: 6. The CDR3 DNA sequence: TGTGCCAGCTCACCATCGGTGGGACAGGGGAAGACCCAGTACTTC. It translates to CASSPSVGQGKTQYF.

J is TRBJ1-1 and V is TRBV7-3; the D gene is possibly TRBD1 (5 bases). The CDR3 covers 16 residues. Germline lookup yields CDR1 SGHTA and CDR2 FQGTGA. Trimming took off 5 bases at V and 0 bases at J, with 16 bases between the two ends. This CDR3 is CASSPGGGVLNTEAFF. The CDR3, as DNA: TGTGCCAGCAGCCCCGGTGGGGGGGTATTGAACACTGAAGCTTTCTTT.

The rearrangement links TRBV5-4 to TRBJ1-2, with 7 bases aligning to TRBD1. In germline, CDR1 is SGHNT, CDR2 YYREEE (reference sequence). V was clipped by 3 bases and J by 5 bases; unmatched bases: 7. This CDR3 comprises 14 residues. CDR3 loop: CASSSGQRNYGYTF. In nucleotides, the CDR3 is TGTGCCAGCAGCTCGGGACAGCGAAATTATGGCTACACCTTC.

The chain recombines TRBV27 with TRBJ2-5; weak D call: TRBD1 (6 bases). Germline CDR1 reads MNHEY; CDR2 reads SMNVEV (reference sequence). V lost 6 bases, J lost 6 bases, and 14 bases lay in between. The CDR3 has 13 amino acids. CDR3 loop: CASRKEGVKTQYF. The CDR3 bases are TGTGCCAGCAGGAAAGAGGGGGTCAAGACCCAGTACTTC.